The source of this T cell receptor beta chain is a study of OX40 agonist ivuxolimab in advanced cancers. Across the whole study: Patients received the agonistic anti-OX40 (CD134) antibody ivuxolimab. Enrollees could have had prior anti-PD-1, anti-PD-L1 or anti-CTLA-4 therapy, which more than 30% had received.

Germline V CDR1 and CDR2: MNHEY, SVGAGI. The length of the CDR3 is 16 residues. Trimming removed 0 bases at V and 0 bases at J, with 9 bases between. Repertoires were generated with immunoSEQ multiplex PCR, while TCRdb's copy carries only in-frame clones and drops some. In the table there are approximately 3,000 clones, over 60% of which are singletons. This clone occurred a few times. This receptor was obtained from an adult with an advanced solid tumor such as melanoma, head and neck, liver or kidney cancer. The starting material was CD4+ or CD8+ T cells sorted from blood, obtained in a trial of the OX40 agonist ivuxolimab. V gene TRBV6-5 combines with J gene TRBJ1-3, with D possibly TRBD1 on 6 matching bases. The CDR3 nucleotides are TGTGCCAGCAGTTACTCTCCAGGGGACTCTGGAAACACCATATATTTT. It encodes CASSYSPGDSGNTIYF.